Reported below is one TCR beta chain. This record comes from a study of T-cell reconstitution after alpha-beta-depleted transplantation in children. Preparation of the TCRbeta library was carried out with unique molecular identifiers. One entry per CDR3 protein, called by TCRdb with MiXCR from the PCR reads. This sample has 200,000 to 250,000 distinct CDR3 sequences; approximately 10% occur once, and the top ten carry 5% to 7%. The CDR3 is made up of 17 amino acids. The V segment lost 0 bases and the J segment 2 bases; nucleotides outside the gene matches: 6. The germline V gene encodes CDR1 SGHRS and CDR2 YFSETQ.

The sequencing used PBMCs from the stem cell graft donor, collected from the stem cell graft. The receptor comes from a human donor who donated a stem cell graft to a child with acute lymphoblastic leukemia. V is TRBV5-1 and J is TRBJ1-5; 9 nucleotides agree with TRBD1. Here the CDR3 DNA reads TGCGCCAGCAGCTTGGGGGACAGGGAAGGTGGCAATCAGCCCCAGCATTTT. Its translation is CASSLGDREGGNQPQHF.